A single sample is the source of the 27 T cell receptor beta chains below, sequenced in a study of T-cell memory formation after mild COVID-19. In TCRdb, the 5' RACE reads were re-called with MiXCR into one record per CDR3 protein. The sample yields around 320,000 distinct CDR3 sequences, about 13% seen once. The sample comprised PBMCs or a T cell subset sorted from them (not recorded which). The source of these receptors is a man aged 18 to 35 who had mild COVID-19 (a few samples of this study predate the infection). Cell type and time point are not known.

This clonotype was recorded many times. This chain links TRBV6-5 with TRBJ2-7; D might be TRBD2 (6 bases). The CDR3 spans 12 residues. Between the trimmed V and J ends, which lost 6 bases and 6 bases, there was a span of 12 bases. The germline V gene encodes CDR1 MNHEY and CDR2 SVGAGI. DNA of the CDR3: TGTGCCAGCAGGGAGCGGCGGGGCGAGCAGTACTTC. Amino acids: CASRERRGEQYF.

The chain couples TRBV5-1 to TRBJ2-2; 11 bases agree with TRBD2. CDR1 SGHRS and CDR2 YFSETQ come from the germline V gene. This CDR3 is built from 17 residues. With V trimmed by 3 bases and J by 3 bases, 7 bases remained unmatched. The CDR3: CASSSLAGGPYTGELFF. CDR3 in DNA: TGCGCCAGCAGCTCCCTAGCGGGGGGTCCGTACACCGGGGAGCTGTTTTTT. Filled out from reference TRBV5-1 and TRBJ2-2, the complete variable domain reads KAGVTQTPRYLIKTRGQQVTLSCSPISGHRSVSWYQQTPGQGLQFLFEYFSETQRNKGNFPGRFSGRQFSNSRSEMNVSTLELGDSALYLCASSSLAGGPYTGELFFGEGSRLTVL.

V and J are TRBV10-2 and TRBJ2-3; TRBD2 matches at 10 bases. After removal of 6 bases from V and 5 bases from J, the junction contained 2 bases not matched to a gene. This CDR3 is 13 amino acids long. Germline V gives CDR1 WSHSY, CDR2 SAAADI. CDR3 residues: CASRLAGKDTQYF. The CDR3 DNA is TGCGCCAGCAGACTAGCGGGGAAAGATACGCAGTATTTT.

This chain links TRBV7-9 with TRBJ2-3; 10 positions agree with TRBD2. Germline values: CDR1 SEHNR, CDR2 FQNEAQ (reference sequence). The CDR3 is made up of 16 amino acids. The V segment lost 3 bases and the J segment 1 base; nucleotides outside the gene matches: 4. CDR3 sequence: CASSFRTSGRTDTQYF. The DNA for the CDR3 is TGTGCCAGCAGCTTCCGGACTAGCGGACGCACAGATACGCAGTATTTT.

The table lists this clonotype with many counts. The CDR3 spells CASSFDVTGELFF. The CDR3 DNA follows: TGCGCCAGCAGCTTTGATGTGACCGGGGAGCTGTTTTTT. The rearrangement links TRBV5-1 to TRBJ2-2; D not certain. The CDR3 loop spans 13 amino acids. The germline CDR1 and CDR2 sequences are SGHRS and YFSETQ. V lost 2 bases, J lost 5 bases, and 7 bases lay in between.

The table lists this clonotype with a few counts. J is TRBJ1-3 and V is TRBV2, with D unclear. Germline lookup yields CDR1 SNHLY and CDR2 FYNNEI. The CDR3 is made up of 13 amino acids. Trimming removed 4 bases from V and 7 bases from J, with 11 bases in between. The CDR3 region has the DNA TGTGCCAGCAGTGGACGGCTGGGGAACACCATATATTTT. The encoded protein is CASSGRLGNTIYF.

This clonotype was seen a few times. This sequence joins TRBV7-8 and TRBJ1-1; 11 positions match TRBD1. This CDR3 region has 13 residues. Germline assignment: CDR1 SGHVS and CDR2 FQNEAQ. V was clipped by 4 bases and J by 11 bases; unmatched bases: 6. CDR3 amino acids: CASSSGQGARAFF. In DNA, the CDR3 is TGTGCCAGCAGCTCCGGACAGGGGGCTAGGGCTTTCTTT.

Comments on this clonotype: A much larger clone differs from this one at a single base, so this may be a read error. V is TRBV5-1 and J is TRBJ2-3; 7 bases line up with TRBD2. The ends lost 3 bases at V and 7 bases at J; junction bases unmatched: 11. Germline V gene data show CDR1 as SGHRS and CDR2 as YFSETQ. The CDR3 has 15 residues. CDR3 residues: CASSSGLVGGYTQYF. The CDR3 DNA reads as TGCGCCAGCAGCTCCGGACTGGTGGGGGGGTATACGCAGTATTTT.

V usage is TRBV19 and J usage is TRBJ1-5; D possibly corresponds to TRBD1 (6 bases). The CDR3 has 14 residues. CDR1 LNHDA and CDR2 SQIVND come from the germline V gene (reference sequence). The germline V and J ends were trimmed by 8 bases and 0 bases, with 11 bases remaining between them. CDR3 sequence (DNA): TGTGCCAGTGGGACAAGCTTTAGCAATCAGCCCCAGCATTTT. This gives the protein CASGTSFSNQPQHF.

The chain has TRBV7-6 and TRBJ1-5; D gene uncertain. This CDR3 is built from 13 residues. V was shortened by 3 bases and J by 6 bases, with 9 bases between the two germline ends. The V gene's germline CDR1 is SGHVS and CDR2 FNYEAQ. The CDR3 sequence: CASSFGRGQPQHF. The CDR3 DNA reads TGTGCCAGCAGCTTTGGACGGGGTCAGCCCCAGCATTTT.

The chain joins TRBV6-6 to TRBJ2-7; 8 bases are shared with TRBD1. Unmatched junction bases numbered 7, after V lost 2 bases and J lost 1 base. This CDR3 comprises 16 residues. CDR1 is MNHNY and CDR2 is SVGAGI in the germline V gene (reference sequence). The CDR3 protein is CASSYGPGTGSYEQYV. CDR3 DNA sequence: TGTGCCAGCAGTTACGGTCCCGGGACAGGATCCTACGAGCAGTACGTC.

This clonotype appeared a few times. V is TRBV20-1 and J is TRBJ1-5; 8 bases match TRBD1. The ends lost 6 bases at V and 0 bases at J; junction bases unmatched: 13. The CDR3 consists of 17 residues. The V gene's germline CDR1 is DFQATT and CDR2 SNEGSKA (reference sequence). The CDR3 is CSALDRVMGNSNQPQHF. The DNA of the CDR3 is TGCAGTGCCCTGGACAGGGTCATGGGGAATAGCAATCAGCCCCAGCATTTT.

The CDR3 loop is CASRPGTGNTGELFF. Here the CDR3 DNA reads TGTGCCAGCAGACCTGGGACAGGGAACACCGGGGAGCTGTTTTTT. This chain links TRBV12-3 or TRBV12-4 with TRBJ2-2, with TRBD1 matching 8 bases. The CDR3 extends over 15 amino acids. Losses at the gene ends were 6 bases for V and 1 base for J; bases not matched to a gene: 4.

The chain links TRBV4-1 to TRBJ2-3; 8 nucleotides agree with TRBD1. The ends lost 0 bases at V and 7 bases at J; junction bases unmatched: 6. Germline V gene data show CDR1 as MGHRA and CDR2 as YSYEKL. CDR3 length: 15 residues. For the CDR3, the DNA is TGCGCCAGCAGCCAAGAAGGGCAGGGGGCGTATACGCAGTATTTT. As protein: CASSQEGQGAYTQYF.

This clonotype occurred a few times. J is TRBJ2-2 and V is TRBV12-3 or TRBV12-4; 7 bases are a match to TRBD2. The CDR3 runs 14 residues. V lost 3 bases to trimming and J lost 6 bases; unmatched junction nucleotides: 4. CDR3 sequence: CASSLWGGAGELFF. The CDR3, as DNA: TGTGCCAGCAGTTTGTGGGGAGGGGCCGGGGAGCTGTTTTTT.

V is TRBV4-1 and J is TRBJ2-1; D gene unclear. The CDR3 extends over 12 amino acids. Trimming took 0 bases from V and 10 from J, leaving 7 bases between them. The germline V gene encodes CDR1 MGHRA and CDR2 YSYEKL. CDR3: CASSQEAKEQFF. DNA for the CDR3: TGCGCCAGCAGCCAAGAGGCCAAGGAGCAGTTCTTC.

The chain couples TRBV12-3 or TRBV12-4 to TRBJ2-2, with D perhaps TRBD2 (6 bases). V shed 4 bases and J shed 1 base, with 7 bases lying between them. CDR3 length: 14 amino acids. The DNA of the CDR3 is TGTGCCAGCAGTTGGGGGGAGAACACCGGGGAGCTGTTTTTT. This encodes CASSWGENTGELFF.

This clonotype was found a few times. The J gene is TRBJ2-7, the V gene TRBV18, with no clear D. V was clipped by 2 bases and J by 1 base, with 9 bases between them. The CDR3 runs 14 residues. Germline CDR1 reads KGHSH; CDR2 reads LQKENI. The CDR3, as DNA: TGTGCCAGCTCACCAAGCTCAGATTCCTACGAGCAGTACTTC. This codes for CASSPSSDSYEQYF.

The rearrangement links TRBV19 to TRBJ1-2; no definite D call. Germline V gives CDR1 LNHDA, CDR2 SQIVND (reference sequence). CDR3 length: 15 residues. V lost 7 bases, J lost 1 base, and 16 bases lay in between. The CDR3 nucleotides read TGTGCCAGTACCCCCGGGTCTCCATTTAACTATGGCTACACCTTC. It codes for CASTPGSPFNYGYTF.

This clonotype has at least ten counts. The chain couples TRBV12-3 or TRBV12-4 to TRBJ2-3, with D tentatively TRBD2 (5 bases). V was clipped by 6 bases and J by 0 bases, with 16 bases between them. CDR3 length equals 16 residues. This CDR3 is CASSPEGWQSTDTQYF. In nucleotides, the CDR3 is TGTGCCAGCAGCCCTGAGGGCTGGCAGAGCACAGATACGCAGTATTTT.

This chain's CDR3 is CASSLMQGLLQPQHF. The CDR3 nucleotides are TGTGCCAGCAGCTTAATGCAGGGTCTGTTGCAGCCCCAGCATTTT. The chain links TRBV7-2 to TRBJ1-5; D may be TRBD1 (5 bases). Germline assignment: CDR1 SGHTA and CDR2 FQGNSA. The length of the CDR3 is 15 residues. Trimming left V 2 bases short and J 7 bases short, with 15 bases between.

V gene TRBV20-1 combines with J gene TRBJ2-7; 11 bases are a match to TRBD1. This CDR3 region has 13 residues. The ends lost 5 bases at V and 6 bases at J; junction bases unmatched: 6. Germline assignment: CDR1 DFQATT and CDR2 SNEGSKA (reference sequence). The CDR3 here is CSAYRTGGGEQYF. For the CDR3, the DNA is TGCAGTGCTTACAGGACAGGGGGCGGCGAGCAGTACTTC.

The table lists this clonotype with many counts. The CDR3 sequence: CASSRTGALSGQYF. In nucleotides, the CDR3 is TGTGCCAGCAGTCGGACAGGGGCCCTCTCGGGGCAGTACTTC. This sequence joins TRBV6-5 and TRBJ2-7, with 9 bases that match TRBD1. The CDR3 loop spans 14 amino acids. Trimming cost V 5 bases and J 9 bases; bases outside gene matches: 11. Germline V CDR1 and CDR2: MNHEY, SVGAGI.

The J gene is TRBJ2-3, the V gene TRBV4-1, with a possible D match to TRBD2 (5 bases). The ends were cut back, 4 bases at V and 3 bases at J, with 26 bases in the middle. Germline CDR1 and CDR2: MGHRA and YSYEKL. The CDR3 is made up of 19 amino acids. The CDR3 protein is CASSRYSRGAPEATDTQYF. The CDR3 nucleotides read TGCGCCAGCAGCCGATACTCCCGGGGAGCACCCGAGGCGACAGATACGCAGTATTTT.

This clonotype was counted at least ten times. The chain is built from TRBV7-9 and TRBJ1-5; 12 bases match TRBD1. There are 16 residues in the CDR3. V lost 4 bases and J lost 7; bases outside the gene matches: 8. Germline CDR1 and CDR2: SEHNR and FQNEAQ (reference sequence). The CDR3 here is CASSSTSGQGAQPQHF. The CDR3 nucleotides read TGTGCCAGCAGCTCAACCTCGGGACAGGGGGCGCAGCCCCAGCATTTT.

In its sample, this clonotype was seen many times. This chain joins TRBV4-1 and TRBJ1-3; D is ambiguous. In germline, CDR1 is MGHRA, CDR2 YSYEKL. The CDR3 runs 18 residues. V dropped 1 base and J dropped 0 bases, with 16 bases sitting between them. CDR3 coding DNA: TGCGCCAGCAGCCAAGGCCGGACGGTACTTACCTCTGGAAACACCATATATTTT. As protein: CASSQGRTVLTSGNTIYF.

This clonotype was seen only a few times. The rearrangement links TRBV24-1 to TRBJ2-3, with TRBD1 identical over 8 bases. Germline loops: CDR1 KGHDR, CDR2 SFDVKD. J lost 9 bases, V lost 7 bases, and 11 bases had no gene match. The CDR3 is made up of 14 amino acids. In DNA, the CDR3 is TGTGCCACCAGGGGGGCAGGGGGCGGTGGGACGCAGTATTTT. The encoded protein is CATRGAGGGGTQYF.